This T cell receptor beta chain was observed in a study of CD8+ T cells in alopecia areata. Study context: Tofacitinib lasted 6 to 18 months, then 6 months off drug.

Following extraction, RNA underwent reverse transcription to cDNA, which served as the sequencing template. The assay was immunoSEQ multiplex PCR, and TCRdb's table has in-frame clones only and misses some. This sample yields 150,000 to 200,000 clones, of which around 60% are seen a single time; 14% to 15% belongs to the top ten. This CDR3 comprises 15 residues. The germline V gene encodes CDR1 MNHEY and CDR2 SVGAGI. Trimming shortened V by 6 bases and J by 0 bases, and 12 bases separated the two germline ends. General observations from the study: Relative to mice, TCR sharing across patients was less clear, a difference possibly HLA-related. Sequenced scalp T cells also include alphabeta T cells resident in normal skin.

As concerns this clone: What it binds is unknown.

Lesional scalp punch biopsies and peripheral blood were collected from alopecia areata patients. Sequencing used CD4+ T cells sorted from blood, obtained at week 0. The receptor was derived from a human donor with alopecia areata. The gene calls are TRBV6-5 and TRBJ1-5; D is ambiguous. This CDR3 reads CASSPSTDSNQPQHF. CDR3 nucleotide sequence: TGTGCCAGCAGCCCCTCGACGGATAGCAATCAGCCCCAGCATTTT.